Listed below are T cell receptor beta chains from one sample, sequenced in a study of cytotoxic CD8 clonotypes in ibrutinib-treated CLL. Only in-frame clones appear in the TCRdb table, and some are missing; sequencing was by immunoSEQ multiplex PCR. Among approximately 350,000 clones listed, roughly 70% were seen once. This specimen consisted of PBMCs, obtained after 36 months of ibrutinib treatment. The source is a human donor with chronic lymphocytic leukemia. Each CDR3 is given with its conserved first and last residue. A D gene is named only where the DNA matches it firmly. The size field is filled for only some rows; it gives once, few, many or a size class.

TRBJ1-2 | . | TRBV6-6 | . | TGTGCCAGCAGCCCCGAGGACAAGTATGGCTACACCTTC | CASSPEDKYGYTF
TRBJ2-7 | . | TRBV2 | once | TGTGCCAGCAGCGCTAGCAGGGGATATTCGTACGAGCAGTACTTC | CASSASRGYSYEQYF
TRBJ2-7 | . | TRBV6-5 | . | TGTGCCAGCAGTTACGCGGGCAGCTACGAGCAGTACTTC | CASSYAGSYEQYF
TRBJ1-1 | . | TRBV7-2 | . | TGTGCCAGCAGCTTAGCAGGGGCGCTCAACACTGAAGCTTTCTTT | CASSLAGALNTEAFF
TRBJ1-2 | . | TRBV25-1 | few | TGTGCCAGCAGTGAGGGGCAGGCCTATGGCTACACCTTC | CASSEGQAYGYTF
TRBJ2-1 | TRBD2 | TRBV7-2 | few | TGTGCCAGCAGCCGCTGGCGGGGGGACAATGAGCAGTTCTTC | CASSRWRGDNEQFF
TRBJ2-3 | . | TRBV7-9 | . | TGTGCCAGCAGCTTATATCCGGATTCAGATACGCAGTATTTT | CASSLYPDSDTQYF
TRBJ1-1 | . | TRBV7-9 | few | TGTGCCAGCAGCAAGACAGGGAACACTGAAGCTTTCTTT | CASSKTGNTEAFF
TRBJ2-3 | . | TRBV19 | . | TGTGCCAGTAGTCCCCGACAGGGAGCGGGGACAGATACGCAGTATTTT | CASSPRQGAGTDTQYF
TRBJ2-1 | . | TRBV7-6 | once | TGTGCCAGCAGCTCCTCTTCTTCCCCCTACAATGAGCAGTTCTTC | CASSSSSSPYNEQFF
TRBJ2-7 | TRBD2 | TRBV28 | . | TGTGCCAGCAGTTATCTAGCGGGGGCTACATCGTACGAGCAGTACTTC | CASSYLAGATSYEQYF
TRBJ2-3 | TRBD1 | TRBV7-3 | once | TGTGCCAGCAGCTCCCACGGGGACAGGGGGCTACGAGCTAGCACAGATACGCAGTATTTT | CASSSHGDRGLRASTDTQYF
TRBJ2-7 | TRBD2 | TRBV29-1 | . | TGCAGCGTTGAAGCGGAGGGTCGGGGGGGCCTCCTCGAGCAGTACTTC | CSVEAEGRGGLLEQYF
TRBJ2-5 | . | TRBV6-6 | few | TGTGCCAGCAGTTATGGCACGTACCAAGAGACCCAGTACTTC | CASSYGTYQETQYF
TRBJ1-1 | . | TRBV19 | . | TGTGCCAGTACTCCTTGGGGCAGGGGGAACACTGAAGCTTTCTTT | CASTPWGRGNTEAFF
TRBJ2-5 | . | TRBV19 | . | TGTGCCAGTAGGGGGCAGAAACAAGAGACCCAGTACTTC | CASRGQKQETQYF
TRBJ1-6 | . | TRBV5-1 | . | TGCGCCAGCAGCTTGTTAGCCCGTATAGGTGATTCACCCCTCCACTTT | CASSLLARIGDSPLHF
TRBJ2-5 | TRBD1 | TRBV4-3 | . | TGCGCCAGCAGCCCCGGACAGGGGGTCGGGGAGACCCAGTACTTC | CASSPGQGVGETQYF
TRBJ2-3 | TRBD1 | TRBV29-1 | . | TGCAGCGTTGTACAGGGGGCAAGGACAGATACGCAGTATTTT | CSVVQGARTDTQYF
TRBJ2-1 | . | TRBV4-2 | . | TGTGCCAGCAGCCATTATTGGACCGACAATGAGCAGTTCTTC | CASSHYWTDNEQFF
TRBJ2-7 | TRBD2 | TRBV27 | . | TGTGCCAGCAGTCCCCTAGCGGGGGGGCTCCACGAGCAGTACTTC | CASSPLAGGLHEQYF
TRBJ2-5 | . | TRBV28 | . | TGTGCCAGCAGGGACTCCAAACACGAGACCCAGTACTTC | CASRDSKHETQYF
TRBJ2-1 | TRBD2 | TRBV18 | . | TGTGCCAGCTCAGGTCCGGGACTAGCCTCCGGTAATGAGCAGTTCTTC | CASSGPGLASGNEQFF
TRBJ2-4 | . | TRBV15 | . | TGTGCCGCGGAACAGGGATACAAAAACATTCAGTACTTC | CAAEQGYKNIQYF
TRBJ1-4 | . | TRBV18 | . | TGTGCCAGCTCACCAAAAGGGGATGAAAAACTGTTTTTT | CASSPKGDEKLFF
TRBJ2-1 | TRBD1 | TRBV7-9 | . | TGTGCCAGCAGTCTGACGGATGGGACAGGGAAAAATGAGCAGTTCTTC | CASSLTDGTGKNEQFF
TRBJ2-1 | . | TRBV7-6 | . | TGTGCCAGCAGCCCAGGGGTAAATGAGCAGTTCTTC | CASSPGVNEQFF
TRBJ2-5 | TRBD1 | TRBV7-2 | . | TGTGCCAGCAGCTTAGGGGCAGGGGGCGCAGAGACCCAGTACTTC | CASSLGAGGAETQYF
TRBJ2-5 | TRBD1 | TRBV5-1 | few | TGCGCCAGCAGCAGCTTGAACGCACAGGGGGCCGATGAGACCCAGTACTTC | CASSSLNAQGADETQYF
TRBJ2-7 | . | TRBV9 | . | TGTGCCAGCAGCGACGGACCGAACTCCTACGAGCAGTACTTC | CASSDGPNSYEQYF
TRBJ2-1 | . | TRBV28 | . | TGTGCCAGCAGTTTAACTAGCTATGAGCAGTTCTTC | CASSLTSYEQFF
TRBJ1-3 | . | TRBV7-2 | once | TGTGCCAGCAGCTTAGTTTCGGGCAGTGGAAACACCATATATTTT | CASSLVSGSGNTIYF
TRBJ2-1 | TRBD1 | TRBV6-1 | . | TGTGCCAGCGCCGGGACAGCCTACAATGAGCAGTTCTTC | CASAGTAYNEQFF
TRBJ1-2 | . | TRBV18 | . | TGTGCCAGCTCACCCTCAGGGGCGCCTTCTTATGGCTACACCTTC | CASSPSGAPSYGYTF
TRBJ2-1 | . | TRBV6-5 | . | TGTGCCAGCAGTTACCGAAGGACTGGTACCGATGAGCAGTTCTTC | CASSYRRTGTDEQFF
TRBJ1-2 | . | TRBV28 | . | TGTGCCAGCAGCCCCGGACTCCGGGGTGGCTACACCTTC | CASSPGLRGGYTF
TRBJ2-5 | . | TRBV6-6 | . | TGTGCCAGCAGCCAGGCGGCAGAGACCCAGTACTTC | CASSQAAETQYF
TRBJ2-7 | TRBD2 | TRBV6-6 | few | TGTGCCAGCGGACCTAGCGGGAGGGCCTACGAGCAGTACTTC | CASGPSGRAYEQYF
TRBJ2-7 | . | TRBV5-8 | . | TGTGCCAGCAGCTTGGACAGGGTTGACGAGCAGTACTTC | CASSLDRVDEQYF
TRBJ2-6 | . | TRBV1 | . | TGCACCAGCAGCCAAGATTTTCCGCGGGAGCGGCCTTTAAGCGGGGCCAACGTCCTGACTTTC | CTSSQDFPRERPLSGANVLTF
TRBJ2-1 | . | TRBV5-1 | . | TGCGCCAGCAGCTTGGCACTAGCCTACAATGAGCAGTTCTTC | CASSLALAYNEQFF
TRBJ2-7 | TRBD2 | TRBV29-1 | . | TGCAGCGCCAGAGGCGGGACTAGCGGGACCTACGAGCAGTACTTC | CSARGGTSGTYEQYF
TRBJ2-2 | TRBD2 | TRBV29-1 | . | TGCAGCGTCGAACTAGCGAGCACCGGGGAGCTGTTTTTT | CSVELASTGELFF
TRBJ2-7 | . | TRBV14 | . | TGTGCCAGCAGCCAAGGGACTGGGGGCGGCTACGAGCAGTACTTC | CASSQGTGGGYEQYF
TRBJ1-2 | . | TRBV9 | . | TGTGCCAGCAGCGTAGCTTCGTCCCGAAACTATGGCTACACCTTC | CASSVASSRNYGYTF
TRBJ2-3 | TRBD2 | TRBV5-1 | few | TGCGCCAGCAGCTTGATCCGGGGGGGAATCACAGATACGCAGTATTTT | CASSLIRGGITDTQYF
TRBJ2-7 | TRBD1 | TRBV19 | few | TGTGCCAGTAGTAGAGGGACAGGGGAGATCTACGAGCAGTACTTC | CASSRGTGEIYEQYF
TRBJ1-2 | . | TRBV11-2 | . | TGTGCCAGCAGCTCGAACACCGTTAACTATGGCTACACCTTC | CASSSNTVNYGYTF
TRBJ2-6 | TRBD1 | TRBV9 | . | TGTGCCAGCAGCGCGACAGGGGCCGGGGCCAACGTCCTGACTTTC | CASSATGAGANVLTF
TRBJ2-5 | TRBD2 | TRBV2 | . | TGTGCCAGCAGTGAAGTAGGGACTAGCTTTCAGGAGACCCAGTACTTC | CASSEVGTSFQETQYF
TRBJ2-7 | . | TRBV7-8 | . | TGTGCCAGCAGCTCCAGAACAGGGTCAGGAGAGCAGTACTTC | CASSSRTGSGEQYF
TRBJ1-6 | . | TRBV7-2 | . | TGTGCCAGCAGCTTCGGACGTGACTTT | CASSFGRDF
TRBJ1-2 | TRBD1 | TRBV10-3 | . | TGTGCCATCAGTGAGTACAAGACAGGGGCTAACTATGGCTACACCTTC | CAISEYKTGANYGYTF